This T cell receptor beta chain emerged from a study of cytomegalovirus exposure and HLA in healthy donors. Findings and limits, study-wide: An assumption of roughly uniform sequencing depth across donors underlay the presence/absence analyses. TCR beta chains associated with HLA were, in a later analysis, more clonally expanded than equally common others.

Use of 60 Vbeta and 13 Jbeta primers characterized the PCR. Repertoires were generated with immunoSEQ multiplex PCR, while TCRdb's copy carries only in-frame clones and drops some. Of approximately 170,000 clones listed, around 75% are singletons. This clone appeared a few times. The antigen remains unidentified. CDR1 SGHNT and CDR2 YYREEE come from the germline V gene (reference sequence). V shed 4 bases and J shed 1 base, with 8 bases lying between them. This CDR3 is built from 13 residues. The source of this sequence is a male donor in good health and CMV-seronegative. V is TRBV5-4 and J is TRBJ1-1, with TRBD1 as a possible D gene (5 bases). Material for sequencing was PBMCs. The CDR3 region is CASSPQGNTEAFF. CDR3 coding DNA: TGTGCCAGCAGCCCCCAGGGGAACACTGAAGCTTTCTTT.